This passage covers 12 T cell receptor beta chains from one sample sequenced in a study of molecular identifiers for immune sequencing clone quantification (dated by TCRdb to about 2018). Library preparation employed PCR. Sequencing used a NextSeq 500. Through fastp at Q25 and MiXCR, TCRdb rebuilt clones from the public reads, retaining in-frame beta chains. Each entry merges the rows of one CDR3 protein and shows their most common DNA and genes. The sample table contains approximately 630,000 distinct CDR3 sequences; only one count was recorded for around 25% of them. Together, the top ten hold about 0.84% of the sample. The sequencing input was naive CD8+ T cells from blood, with Jurkat cell RNA spiked in. Interpreted using the paper, the cell subset or site label stands for: FACS-sorted CD8+CD4-CCR7+CD45RA+ naive T cells. The source of these receptors is a human donor in good health. Some libraries in this study had Jurkat cell RNA spiked in.

About this clonotype itself: Without the conserved terminal phenylalanine or tryptophan, this CDR3 likely stems from a read error. The genes are TRBV4-1 and TRBJ2-7; D is uncertain. V lost 1 base, J lost 8 bases, and 9 bases lay in between. The germline gives CDR1 MGHRA, CDR2 YSYEKL. The CDR3 contains 12 residues. CDR3 sequence reads: CASSQAGEKQYL. Here the CDR3 DNA reads TGCGCCAGCAGCCAAGCGGGCGAAAAGCAGTACCTC.

This clonotype was picked up a small number of times. The chain has TRBV18 and TRBJ1-2, with 7 bases aligning to TRBD1. Germline trimming cut 2 bases from V and 1 base from J; bases unmatched to any gene: 4. Germline V gives CDR1 KGHSH, CDR2 LQKENI. CDR3 length: 15 amino acids. CDR3 in DNA: TGTGCCAGCTCACCAACCGGGACAGATAACTATGGCTACACCTTC. Its translation: CASSPTGTDNYGYTF.

About this clonotype itself: A read error may explain this, as a much larger clone is one base away. V is TRBV20-1 and J is TRBJ2-3; D is ambiguous. Germline V CDR1 and CDR2: DFQATT, SNEGSKA (reference sequence). Between the trimmed V and J ends, which lost 6 bases and 5 bases, there was a span of 12 bases. The CDR3 sequence is 12 residues long. The CDR3 region has the DNA TGCAGTGCCCCAGAGTGTGGAGATACGCAGTATTTT. Encoded protein: CSAPECGDTQYF.

This clonotype was observed at least ten times. This chain uses TRBV28 with TRBJ1-5; weak D call: TRBD1 (6 bases). The V and J ends lost 5 bases and 5 bases respectively, with 19 bases between them. The CDR3 loop spans 16 amino acids. Germline CDR1 and CDR2: MDHEN and SYDVKM. The CDR3 region has the DNA TGTGCCAGCAGTGGGGAAGGACAGTATCTATATCAGCCCCAGCATTTT. This sequence encodes CASSGEGQYLYQPQHF.

About this clonotype itself: This may be a read error, as it is one base from a much larger clone. The chain carries TRBV7-6 and TRBJ2-2; unclear D gene. V lost 5 bases and J 4 bases, leaving 17 bases between the germline ends. This CDR3 spans 16 amino acids. Per germline, CDR1 SGHVS and CDR2 FNYEAQ. The CDR3 DNA follows: TGTGCCAGCAGCCCCGCCAGGATTACACCCACCGGGGAGCTGTTTTTT. Its protein is CASSPARITPTGELFF.

This clonotype was detected many times. One junction end disagrees with the germline gene, perhaps due to a read error. The rearrangement links TRBV7-9 to TRBJ2-5; 7 positions agree with TRBD1. Germline loops: CDR1 SEHNR, CDR2 FQNEAQ (reference sequence). The CDR3 is 15 amino acids. DNA for the CDR3: TGTGCCAGCAGCCCGAAGACAGGGTTAGGAGAGGCCCAGTACTTC. It yields the protein CASSPKTGLGEAQYF.

This clonotype was seen only a few times. CDR3 nucleotides: TGTGCCAGCTCAATGGACGGTTTGAGCTCTGGAAACACCATATATTTT. It translates to CASSMDGLSSGNTIYF. The J gene is TRBJ1-3, the V gene TRBV18; D gene uncertain. The germline gives CDR1 KGHSH, CDR2 LQKENI. CDR3 length: 16 amino acids. V lost 5 bases and J 0 bases, leaving 14 bases between the germline ends.

With regard to this clonotype: A read error may explain this, as a much larger clone is one base away. J is TRBJ2-5 and V is TRBV7-6, with D perhaps TRBD2 (7 bases). The CDR3 has 16 residues. Germline V gene sequence: CDR1 SGHVS, CDR2 FNYEAQ. The V gene lost 1 base and the J gene lost 4 bases, with 16 bases spanning the gap. CDR3 region: CASSLETGGGGETQYF. In DNA form, the CDR3 reads TGTGCCAGCAGCTTAGAGACAGGAGGCGGGGGAGAGACCCAGTACTTC.

In its sample, this clonotype was seen many times. This chain joins TRBV28 and TRBJ1-1, with D unclear. The CDR3 length is 13 residues. V was shortened by 2 bases and J by 3 bases, with 7 bases between the two germline ends. Germline V gene sequence: CDR1 MDHEN, CDR2 SYDVKM. CDR3 bases: TGTGCCAGCAGTTTAAGCAGAGACACTGAAGCTTTCTTT. This gives the protein CASSLSRDTEAFF.

In this sample, this clonotype turned up many times. The rearrangement links TRBV27 to TRBJ2-1; unclear D gene. CDR3 length: 14 amino acids. The V end lost 6 bases, the J end lost 0 bases, and 9 bases lay between the germline ends. Germline CDR1 and CDR2: MNHEY and SMNVEV (reference sequence). Written as DNA, the CDR3 is TGTGCCAGCAGCTCCGGAAGCTCCTACAATGAGCAGTTCTTC. Amino acid sequence: CASSSGSSYNEQFF.

The table lists this clonotype with a count of one. A much larger clone sits a single nucleotide away, making a read error possible. The chain recombines TRBV3-1 with TRBJ2-3; D is uncertain. This CDR3 has 15 residues. CDR1 LGHDT and CDR2 YNNKEL come from the germline V gene (reference sequence). V was cut by 2 bases and J by 3 bases, with 12 bases left in between. CDR3 residues: CASSQYWIMTDTQYF. The CDR3 DNA reads TGTGCCAGCAGCCAATACTGGATAATGACAGATACGCAGTATTTT.

This chain joins TRBV12-3 or TRBV12-4 and TRBJ2-7; D is unclear. The CDR3 is made up of 14 amino acids. V lost 11 bases and J lost 4, with 21 bases in between. In DNA, the CDR3 is TGTGCCGGCAATCCGCCGGAAGGAAAGTACGAGCAGTACTTC. Its translation: CAGNPPEGKYEQYF.